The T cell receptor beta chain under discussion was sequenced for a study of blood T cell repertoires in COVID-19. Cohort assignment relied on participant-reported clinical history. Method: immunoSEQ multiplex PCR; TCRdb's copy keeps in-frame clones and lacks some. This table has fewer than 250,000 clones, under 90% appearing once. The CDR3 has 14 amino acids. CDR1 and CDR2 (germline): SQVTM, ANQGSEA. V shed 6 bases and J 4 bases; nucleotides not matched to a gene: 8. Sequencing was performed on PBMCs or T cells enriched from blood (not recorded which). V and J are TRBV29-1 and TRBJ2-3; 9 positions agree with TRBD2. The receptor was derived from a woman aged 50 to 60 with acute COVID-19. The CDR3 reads CSVRAGGHADTQYF. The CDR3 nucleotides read TGCAGCGTCCGAGCGGGGGGTCACGCAGATACGCAGTATTTT.